This note documents a single T cell receptor beta chain sequence. V was shortened by 7 bases and J by 5 bases, with 10 bases between the two germline ends. The CDR3 consists of 12 residues. CDR1 and CDR2 from the germline V gene are SGDLS and YYNGEE. This entry is derived from a study of T-cell reconstitution after alpha-beta-depleted transplantation in children. Preparation of the TCRbeta library was carried out with unique molecular identifiers. TCRdb re-called the PCR reads with MiXCR, one entry per CDR3 protein. The sample lists about 400,000 distinct CDR3 sequences, around 20% occurring once. This clonotype was obtained from a human donor who donated a stem cell graft to a child with acute myeloid leukemia. This specimen was PBMCs from the stem cell graft donor, taken from the stem cell graft. V usage is TRBV9 and J usage is TRBJ2-1; D not certain. The CDR3 loop is CASGIGNNEQFF. CDR3 DNA: TGTGCCAGCGGCATAGGGAACAATGAGCAGTTCTTC.